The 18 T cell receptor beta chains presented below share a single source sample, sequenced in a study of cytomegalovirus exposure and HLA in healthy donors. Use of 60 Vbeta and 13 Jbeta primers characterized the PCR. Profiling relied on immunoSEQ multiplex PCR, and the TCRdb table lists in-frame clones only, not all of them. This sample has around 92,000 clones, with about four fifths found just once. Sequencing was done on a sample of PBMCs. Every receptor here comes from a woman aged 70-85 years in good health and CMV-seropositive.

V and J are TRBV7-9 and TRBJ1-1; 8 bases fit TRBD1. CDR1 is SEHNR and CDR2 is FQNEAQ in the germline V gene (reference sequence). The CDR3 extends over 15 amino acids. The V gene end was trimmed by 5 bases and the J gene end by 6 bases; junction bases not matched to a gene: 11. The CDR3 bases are TGTGCCAGCAGCCCCCGACAGGGGAGGTTACCTGAAGCTTTCTTT. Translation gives CASSPRQGRLPEAFF.

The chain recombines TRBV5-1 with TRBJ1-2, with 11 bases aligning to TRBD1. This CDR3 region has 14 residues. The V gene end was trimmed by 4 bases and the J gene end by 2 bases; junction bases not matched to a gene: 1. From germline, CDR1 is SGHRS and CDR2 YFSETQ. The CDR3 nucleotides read TGCGCCAGCAGCAGGGACAGGGGGAACTATGGCTACACCTTC. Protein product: CASSRDRGNYGYTF.

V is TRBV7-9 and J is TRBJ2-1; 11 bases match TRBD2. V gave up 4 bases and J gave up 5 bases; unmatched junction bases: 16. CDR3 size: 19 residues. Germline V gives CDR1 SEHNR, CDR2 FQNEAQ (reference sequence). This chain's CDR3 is CASSSGRLAGSHPNNEQFF. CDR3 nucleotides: TGTGCCAGCAGCTCCGGACGACTAGCGGGGTCCCACCCTAACAATGAGCAGTTCTTC. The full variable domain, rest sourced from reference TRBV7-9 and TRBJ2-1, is DTGVSQNPRHKITKRGQNVTFRCDPISEHNRLYWYRQTLGQGPEFLTYFQNEAQLEKSRLLSDRFSAERPKGSFSTLEIQRTEQGDSAMYLCASSSGRLAGSHPNNEQFFGPGTRLTVL.

This CDR3 is CASSSRRQEYTGELFF. The DNA of the CDR3 is TGCGCCAGCAGCTCGCGACGACAGGAATACACCGGGGAGCTGTTTTTT. The chain has TRBV5-1 and TRBJ2-2; a weak D match, TRBD1 (6 bases). CDR3 length: 16 residues. Trimming shortened V by 3 bases and J by 3 bases, and 15 bases separated the two germline ends. Per germline, CDR1 SGHRS and CDR2 YFSETQ.

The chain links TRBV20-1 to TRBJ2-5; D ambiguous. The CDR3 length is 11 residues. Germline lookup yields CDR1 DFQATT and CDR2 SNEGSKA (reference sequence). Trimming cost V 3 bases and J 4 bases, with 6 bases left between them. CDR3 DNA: TGCAGTGCTAGTTTCCGAGAGACCCAGTACTTC. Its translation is CSASFRETQYF.

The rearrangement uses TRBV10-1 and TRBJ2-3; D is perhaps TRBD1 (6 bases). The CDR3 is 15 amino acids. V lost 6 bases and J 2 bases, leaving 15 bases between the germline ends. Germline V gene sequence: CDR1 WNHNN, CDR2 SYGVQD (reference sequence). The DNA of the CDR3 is TGCGCCAGCAGCCCAAGGGGGACCAACACAGATACGCAGTATTTT. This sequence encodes CASSPRGTNTDTQYF.

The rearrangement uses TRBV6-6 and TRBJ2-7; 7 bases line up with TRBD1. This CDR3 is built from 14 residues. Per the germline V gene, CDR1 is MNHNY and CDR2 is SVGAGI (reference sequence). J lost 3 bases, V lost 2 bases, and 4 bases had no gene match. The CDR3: CASSYDRDIYEQYF. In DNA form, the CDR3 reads TGTGCCAGCAGTTACGACAGGGACATCTACGAGCAGTACTTC.

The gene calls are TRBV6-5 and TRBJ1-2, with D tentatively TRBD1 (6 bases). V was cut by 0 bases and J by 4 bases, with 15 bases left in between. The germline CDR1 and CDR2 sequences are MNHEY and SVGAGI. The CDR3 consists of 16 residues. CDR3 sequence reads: CASSYSTGLDSYGYTF. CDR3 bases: TGTGCCAGCAGTTACTCCACCGGCTTGGACAGCTATGGCTACACCTTC.

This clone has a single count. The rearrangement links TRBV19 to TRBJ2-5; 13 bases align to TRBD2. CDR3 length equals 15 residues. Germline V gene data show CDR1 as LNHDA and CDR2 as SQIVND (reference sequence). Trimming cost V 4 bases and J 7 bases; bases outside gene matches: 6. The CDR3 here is CASSKGTSGKLTQYF. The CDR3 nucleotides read TGTGCCAGTAGTAAGGGGACTAGCGGGAAGTTGACCCAGTACTTC. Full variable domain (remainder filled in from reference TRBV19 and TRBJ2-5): DGGITQSPKYLFRKEGQNVTLSCEQNLNHDAMYWYRQDPGQGLRLIYYSQIVNDFQKGDIAEGYSVSREKKESFPLTVTSAQKNPTAFYLCASSKGTSGKLTQYFGPGTRLLVL.

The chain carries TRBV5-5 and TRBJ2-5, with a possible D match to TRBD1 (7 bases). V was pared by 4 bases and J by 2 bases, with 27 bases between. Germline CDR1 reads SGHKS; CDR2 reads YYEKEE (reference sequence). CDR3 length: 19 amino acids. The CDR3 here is CASSTRGFLDRNLQETQYF. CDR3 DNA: TGTGCCAGCAGCACCCGGGGGTTTTTGGACAGGAATTTACAAGAGACCCAGTACTTC.

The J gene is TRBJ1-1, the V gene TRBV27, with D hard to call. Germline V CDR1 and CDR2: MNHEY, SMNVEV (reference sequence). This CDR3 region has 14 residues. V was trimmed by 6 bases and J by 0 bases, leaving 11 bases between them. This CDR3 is CASSPTTMNTEAFF. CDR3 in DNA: TGTGCCAGCAGCCCCACAACCATGAACACTGAAGCTTTCTTT.

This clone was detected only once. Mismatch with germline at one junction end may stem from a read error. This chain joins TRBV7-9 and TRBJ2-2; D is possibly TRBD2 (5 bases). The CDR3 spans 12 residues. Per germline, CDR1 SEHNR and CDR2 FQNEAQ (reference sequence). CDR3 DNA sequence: TGTTCCAGCAGCTCCCCTACGGGATCACTGTTTTTT. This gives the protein CSSSSPTGSLFF.

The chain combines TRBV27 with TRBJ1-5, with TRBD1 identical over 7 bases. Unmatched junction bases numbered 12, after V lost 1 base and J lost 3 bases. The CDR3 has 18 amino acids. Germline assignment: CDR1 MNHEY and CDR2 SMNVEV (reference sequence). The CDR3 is CASSLYRPGTANNQPQHF. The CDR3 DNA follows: TGTGCCAGCAGTTTATACCGTCCCGGGACAGCGAACAATCAGCCCCAGCATTTT.

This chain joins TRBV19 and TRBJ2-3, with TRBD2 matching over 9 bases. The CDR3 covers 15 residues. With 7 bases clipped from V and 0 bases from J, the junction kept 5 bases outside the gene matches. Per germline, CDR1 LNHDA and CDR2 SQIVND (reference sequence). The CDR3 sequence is CASKTSGASTDTQYF. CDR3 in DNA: TGTGCCAGTAAGACTAGCGGAGCTAGCACAGATACGCAGTATTTT. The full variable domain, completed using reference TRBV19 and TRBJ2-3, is DGGITQSPKYLFRKEGQNVTLSCEQNLNHDAMYWYRQDPGQGLRLIYYSQIVNDFQKGDIAEGYSVSREKKESFPLTVTSAQKNPTAFYLCASKTSGASTDTQYFGPGTRLTVL.

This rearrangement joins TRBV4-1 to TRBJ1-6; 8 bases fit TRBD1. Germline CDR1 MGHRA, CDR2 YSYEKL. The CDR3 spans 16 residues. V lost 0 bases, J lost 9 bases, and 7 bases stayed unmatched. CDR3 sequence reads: CASSQDRTGLGSPLHF. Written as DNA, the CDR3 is TGCGCCAGCAGCCAAGATCGGACAGGGCTCGGTTCACCCCTCCACTTT.

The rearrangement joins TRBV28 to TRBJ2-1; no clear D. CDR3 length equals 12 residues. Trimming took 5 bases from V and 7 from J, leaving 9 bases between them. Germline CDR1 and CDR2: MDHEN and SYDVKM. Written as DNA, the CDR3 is TGTGCCAGCAGTCCTCTTAGTAATGAGCAGTTCTTC. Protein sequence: CASSPLSNEQFF.

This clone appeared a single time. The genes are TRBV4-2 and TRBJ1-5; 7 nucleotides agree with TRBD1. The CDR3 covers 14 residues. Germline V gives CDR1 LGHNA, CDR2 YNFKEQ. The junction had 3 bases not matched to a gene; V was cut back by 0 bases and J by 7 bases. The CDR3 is CASSQDDRDQPQHF. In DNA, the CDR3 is TGTGCCAGCAGCCAAGACGACAGGGACCAGCCCCAGCATTTT.

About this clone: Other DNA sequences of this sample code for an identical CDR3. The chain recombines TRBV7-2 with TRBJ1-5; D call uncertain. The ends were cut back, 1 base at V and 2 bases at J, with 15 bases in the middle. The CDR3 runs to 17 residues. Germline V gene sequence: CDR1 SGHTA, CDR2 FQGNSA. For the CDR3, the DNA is TGTGCCAGCAGCTTAGTACCCCCAGGACTGGGCAATCAGCCCCAGCATTTT. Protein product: CASSLVPPGLGNQPQHF.